These 32 T cell receptor beta chains were all obtained from the same sample, sequenced in a study of Ad26.COV2.S vaccination and SARS-CoV-2 variants. Using immunoSEQ multiplex PCR, the repertoire was profiled, and TCRdb retains in-frame clones only, with some absent. The sample contains 450,000 to 550,000 clones, 80% to 90% of which appear only once. Treatment reported: around 19 received Ad26.COV2.S at low or high dose, single or two shots; several received placebo; per-sample allocation not given. Collection of the samples took place on day 63 after the first injection of vaccine or placebo. The sample here was peripheral blood, taken in a trial of Ad26.COV2.S vaccine versus placebo. The source of these receptors is a person between 18 and 59 years old who received the Ad26.COV2.S COVID-19 vaccine or a placebo.

The rearrangement uses TRBV10-3 and TRBJ2-3, with D perhaps matching TRBD2 (5 bases). The CDR3 runs 14 residues. V lost 9 bases and J lost 2, with 15 bases in between. Germline CDR1 ENHRY, CDR2 SYGVKD. The chain's CDR3 is CAIRFGLSTDTQYF. CDR3 DNA: TGTGCCATTCGCTTCGGACTTTCCACAGATACGCAGTATTTT.

The V gene is TRBV7-2, the J gene TRBJ2-5; D tentatively reads TRBD1 or TRBD2 (6 bases each). CDR1 and CDR2 (germline): SGHTA, FQGNSA. This CDR3 is 15 amino acids long. Trimming pared 7 bases from V and 1 base from J, leaving 16 bases between. This CDR3 reads CASTFVGGTQETQYF. The CDR3 coding sequence is TGTGCCAGCACCTTTGTCGGGGGCACCCAAGAGACCCAGTACTTC.

There are a few counts of this clone. This rearrangement joins TRBV2 to TRBJ1-6, with TRBD1 matching over 10 bases. With V trimmed by 8 bases and J by 10 bases, 8 bases remained unmatched. This CDR3 contains 14 residues. Germline CDR1 is SNHLY and CDR2 is FYNNEI. The chain's CDR3 is CASRTGTGDSPLHF. In DNA, the CDR3 is TGTGCCAGCCGTACCGGGACAGGGGACTCACCCCTCCACTTT.

This sequence joins TRBV6-5 and TRBJ2-3; D call uncertain. The CDR3 is made up of 11 amino acids. The germline CDR1 and CDR2 sequences are MNHEY and SVGAGI. Trimming left V 7 bases short and J 7 bases short, with 9 bases between. Here the CDR3 reads CASTYGYTQYF. The CDR3 nucleotides read TGTGCCAGCACATACGGGTATACGCAGTATTTT.

This clone was recorded a few times. V is TRBV19 and J is TRBJ1-3; D possibly corresponds to TRBD1 (5 bases). The germline V gene encodes CDR1 LNHDA and CDR2 SQIVND (reference sequence). V lost 5 bases and J lost 0, with 8 bases in between. This CDR3 has 14 amino acids. As DNA, the CDR3 is TGTGCCAGTAGTGGGACGGTCTCTGGAAACACCATATATTTT. Its translation is CASSGTVSGNTIYF.

The chain recombines TRBV7-2 with TRBJ1-1, with TRBD1 matching over 9 bases. The CDR3 extends over 13 amino acids. Germline V lookup: CDR1 SGHTA, CDR2 FQGNSA. With V trimmed by 3 bases and J by 10 bases, 6 bases remained unmatched. The CDR3 loop is CASSLNRGPGAFF. CDR3 bases: TGTGCCAGCAGCTTGAACAGGGGGCCTGGAGCTTTCTTT.

This clone was recorded once. V is TRBV28 and J is TRBJ2-2; 10 positions match TRBD2. Germline V gene lookup returns CDR1 MDHEN and CDR2 SYDVKM. There are 16 residues in the CDR3. V lost 7 bases and J lost 7; bases outside the gene matches: 12. The CDR3 DNA reads as TGTGCCAGCACCCAAGAAGTTGGGACTAGCGTCGGGGAGCTGTTTTTT. Encoded protein: CASTQEVGTSVGELFF.

This sequence joins TRBV2 and TRBJ1-1; no clear D. The V end was cut by 0 bases, the J end by 2 bases, with 10 bases between. CDR3 length equals 15 residues. Germline CDR1 is SNHLY and CDR2 is FYNNEI. The CDR3 protein is CASSEAVQSNTEAFF. The CDR3 coding sequence is TGTGCCAGCAGTGAAGCGGTACAGTCTAACACTGAAGCTTTCTTT.

The chain links TRBV21-1 to TRBJ2-3; the table's D gene call, TRBD2, was not cross checked with the DNA. TRBV21-1 is listed as a pseudogene. This CDR3 has 22 amino acids. In DNA, the CDR3 is TGTGCCAGCAGCAAGAACGGCGGCTGGGCTAGCGGGAGGGCCTCTGGCACAGATACGCAGTATTTT. The encoded protein is CASSKNGGWASGRASGTDTQYF.

The chain employs TRBV19 and TRBJ2-3; no definite D call. Germline values: CDR1 LNHDA, CDR2 SQIVND (reference sequence). The germline V and J ends were trimmed by 3 bases and 0 bases, with 10 bases remaining between them. The CDR3 is made up of 15 amino acids. The CDR3 bases are TGTGCCAGTAGTATGGCTGGAACTAGCACAGATACGCAGTATTTT. Translating it yields CASSMAGTSTDTQYF.

The J gene is TRBJ2-1, the V gene TRBV4-2; TRBD1 aligns across 8 bases. The V segment lost 3 bases and the J segment 0 bases; nucleotides outside the gene matches: 4. This CDR3 region has 16 residues. Germline CDR1 reads LGHNA; CDR2 reads YNFKEQ. In DNA form, the CDR3 reads TGTGCCAGCAGCCAGGATACAGGGGGCTCCTACAATGAGCAGTTCTTC. It encodes CASSQDTGGSYNEQFF.

The rearrangement uses TRBV11-3 and TRBJ2-3; 12 bases match TRBD2. Germline loops: CDR1 SGHNT, CDR2 YENEEA. V dropped 2 bases and J dropped 4; count of bases not matched to a gene: 4. CDR3 length: 16 amino acids. The CDR3 protein is CASSLLAGGGADTQYF. Written as DNA, the CDR3 is TGTGCCAGCAGCTTACTAGCGGGAGGGGGGGCAGATACGCAGTATTTT.

The chain has TRBV9 and TRBJ1-4; D uncertain. The CDR3 runs to 14 residues. Germline V gene data show CDR1 as SGDLS and CDR2 as YYNGEE. V lost 1 base and J 4 bases, leaving 8 bases between the germline ends. CDR3 sequence (DNA): TGTGCCAGCAGCGTAAGCGGGCTTAATGAAAAACTGTTTTTT. It yields the protein CASSVSGLNEKLFF.

J is TRBJ1-1 and V is TRBV4-2; D is perhaps TRBD1 (6 bases). Trimming shortened V by 0 bases and J by 11 bases, and 13 bases separated the two germline ends. Germline CDR1 LGHNA, CDR2 YNFKEQ. The CDR3 is made up of 13 amino acids. The CDR3 nucleotides read TGTGCCAGCAGCCAAGAACCAGGGGCGAGGGCTTTCTTT. Translated, it gives CASSQEPGARAFF.

This rearrangement joins TRBV14 to TRBJ1-1, with D possibly matching TRBD1 (5 bases). CDR1 SGHDN and CDR2 FVKESK come from the germline V gene. Between the trimmed V and J ends, which lost 4 bases and 4 bases, there was a span of 16 bases. The CDR3 consists of 15 residues. CDR3 nucleotide sequence: TGTGCCAGCAGCCCGATTTATGGGGGACGCACTGAAGCTTTCTTT. Residues: CASSPIYGGRTEAFF.

This rearrangement joins TRBV7-2 to TRBJ1-5; perhaps TRBD1 as D (5 bases). Germline values: CDR1 SGHTA, CDR2 FQGNSA. The CDR3 covers 14 residues. Trimming removed 2 bases from V and 5 bases from J, with 10 bases in between. The CDR3 loop reads CASSLLGTYQPQHF. The CDR3 DNA follows: TGTGCCAGCAGCTTACTGGGGACCTATCAGCCCCAGCATTTT.

This chain connects TRBV3-1 (or the pseudogene TRBV3-2) to TRBJ1-4; D not resolved. V lost 1 base, J lost 7 bases, and 7 bases lay in between. This CDR3 spans 13 amino acids. Germline V gene lookup returns CDR1 LGHDT and CDR2 YNNKEL (reference sequence). Written as DNA, the CDR3 is TGTGCCAGCAGCCAAGTGAACCGTGAAAAACTGTTTTTT. The encoded protein is CASSQVNREKLFF.

The chain combines TRBV24-1 with TRBJ2-1; 11 bases agree with TRBD2. The V segment lost 4 bases and the J segment 4 bases; nucleotides outside the gene matches: 5. This CDR3 spans 16 amino acids. Germline V lookup: CDR1 KGHDR, CDR2 SFDVKD. The CDR3 spells CATSDPTSGIYNEQFF. As DNA, the CDR3 is TGTGCCACCAGTGACCCGACTAGCGGGATTTACAATGAGCAGTTCTTC.

The chain employs TRBV3-1 (or the pseudogene TRBV3-2) and TRBJ2-1; a weak D match, TRBD1 (7 bases). The V end lost 4 bases, the J end lost 3 bases, and 13 bases lay between the germline ends. Germline values: CDR1 LGHDT, CDR2 YNNKEL (reference sequence). The CDR3 is made up of 15 amino acids. This chain's CDR3 is CASSPQGRDYNEQFF. The DNA for the CDR3 is TGTGCCAGCAGCCCACAGGGGCGGGACTACAATGAGCAGTTCTTC.

The J gene is TRBJ2-1, the V gene TRBV28, with 7 nucleotides matching TRBD1. The CDR3 is 15 amino acids. Germline V gene sequence: CDR1 MDHEN, CDR2 SYDVKM. J was trimmed by 4 bases and V by 5 bases; bases with no gene match: 8. Here the CDR3 reads CASSQPDRVYNEQFF. CDR3 in DNA: TGTGCCAGCAGTCAACCAGACAGGGTATACAATGAGCAGTTCTTC. The full variable domain, in which reference TRBV28 and TRBJ2-1 provide the parts outside the CDR3, is DVKVTQSSRYLVKRTGEKVFLECVQDMDHENMFWYRQDPGLGLRLIYFSYDVKMKEKGDIPEGYSVSREKKERFSLILESASTNQTSMYLCASSQPDRVYNEQFFGPGTRLTVL.

The chain recombines TRBV15 with TRBJ2-5; 9 bases map to TRBD1. The CDR3 is 15 amino acids. Trimming removed 4 bases from V and 5 bases from J; junction bases left unmatched: 8. Germline CDR1 reads LNHNV; CDR2 reads YYDKDF (reference sequence). DNA for the CDR3: TGTGCCACCAGCAAATACAGGGGGCGCGAGGAGACCCAGTACTTC. Translated, it gives CATSKYRGREETQYF.

This CDR3 reads CASSWGGRVNYGYTF. For the CDR3, the DNA is TGTGCCAGCAGCTGGGGTGGGCGGGTCAACTATGGCTACACCTTC. The chain carries TRBV5-6 and TRBJ1-2, with D uncertain. Trimming removed 3 bases from V and 2 bases from J, with 14 bases in between. This CDR3 contains 15 residues. The germline V gene has CDR1 SGHDT and CDR2 YYEEEE.

The chain is built from TRBV5-6 and TRBJ2-3, with D possibly called TRBD1 or TRBD2 (5 bases each). Between the trimmed V and J ends, which lost 2 bases and 4 bases, there was a span of 14 bases. The CDR3 length is 15 residues. Germline loops: CDR1 SGHDT, CDR2 YYEEEE. CDR3 loop: CASSFRGARSDTQYF. In DNA form, the CDR3 reads TGTGCCAGCAGCTTCAGAGGGGCTCGATCAGATACGCAGTATTTT.

This clone was observed once. The rearrangement joins TRBV6-2 or TRBV6-3 to TRBJ2-7; maybe TRBD2 (5 bases). V gave up 4 bases and J gave up 7 bases, with 20 bases separating them. This CDR3 has 15 residues. Germline V lookup: CDR1 MNHEY, CDR2 SVGEGT. CDR3 amino acids: CASSSDWSYEGEQYF. CDR3 sequence (DNA): TGTGCCAGCAGTTCGGACTGGTCGTATGAGGGAGAGCAGTACTTC.

This clone was seen a few times. The rearrangement joins TRBV27 to TRBJ2-7; 8 bases line up with TRBD1. The germline V gene encodes CDR1 MNHEY and CDR2 SMNVEV (reference sequence). V trimming: 1 base; J trimming: 3 bases; junction bases outside the gene matches: 8. CDR3 length: 16 residues. The CDR3 coding sequence is TGTGCCAGCAGTTTATATGGCGGGACAGGTCGCTACGAGCAGTACGTC. Translation: CASSLYGGTGRYEQYV.

The J gene is TRBJ2-3, the V gene TRBV9; TRBD2 matches 10 bases. CDR1 and CDR2 from the germline V gene are SGDLS and YYNGEE. The junction had 5 bases not matched to a gene; V was cut back by 3 bases and J by 1 base. The CDR3 sequence is 16 residues long. The CDR3 bases are TGTGCCAGCAGCGAACTAGCGGGAAGGGGCACAGATACGCAGTATTTT. It translates to CASSELAGRGTDTQYF. The whole variable domain, filled in from reference TRBV9 and TRBJ2-3, reads DSGVTQTPKHLITATGQRVTLRCSPRSGDLSVYWYQQSLDQGLQFLIQYYNGEERAKGNILERFSAQQFPDLHSELNLSSLELGDSALYFCASSELAGRGTDTQYFGPGTRLTVL.

The rearrangement joins TRBV19 to TRBJ2-5, with D possibly TRBD2 on 6 matching bases. The CDR3 length is 14 residues. Trimming took off 4 bases at V and 1 base at J, with 10 bases between the two ends. Germline CDR1 and CDR2: LNHDA and SQIVND (reference sequence). The CDR3 reads CASSTPGLQETQYF. The CDR3 region has the DNA TGTGCCAGTAGTACCCCGGGACTCCAAGAGACCCAGTACTTC.

The V gene is TRBV28, the J gene TRBJ2-3; D gene uncertain. Trimming took 8 bases from V and 4 from J, leaving 13 bases between them. In germline, CDR1 is MDHEN, CDR2 SYDVKM. The CDR3 runs 13 residues. The CDR3 reads CASCLGRSDTQYF. Written as DNA, the CDR3 is TGTGCCAGCTGTCTAGGTCGTTCAGATACGCAGTATTTT.

This clone came up once. The chain is built from TRBV20-1 and TRBJ1-2; no reliable D call. Germline loops: CDR1 DFQATT, CDR2 SNEGSKA (reference sequence). The ends were cut back, 3 bases at V and 3 bases at J, with 8 bases in the middle. CDR3 length: 12 residues. The CDR3 DNA sequence: TGCAGTGCTAGTTCCGGGGACTATGGCTACACCTTC. Its translation: CSASSGDYGYTF.

Regarding this clone: The sample carries other DNA sequences with the same CDR3. The chain employs TRBV20-1 and TRBJ2-7; a weak D match, TRBD1 (6 bases). The CDR3 has 11 residues. Trimming stripped 5 bases from V and 3 bases from J, with 8 bases between. CDR1 is DFQATT and CDR2 is SNEGSKA in the germline V gene (reference sequence). CDR3 residues: CSASQGYEQYV. The DNA for the CDR3 is TGCAGTGCTTCACAGGGCTACGAGCAGTACGTC.

This clone has just a few counts. The chain recombines TRBV9 with TRBJ1-1; 10 nucleotides agree with TRBD1. The CDR3 has 15 amino acids. CDR1 and CDR2 (germline): SGDLS, YYNGEE. Germline trimming cut 0 bases from V and 3 bases from J; bases unmatched to any gene: 2. The CDR3 region has the DNA TGTGCCAGCAGCGTAGATGGGACAGGGGACACTGAAGCTTTCTTT. Its translation: CASSVDGTGDTEAFF.

This clone was counted a single time. The chain couples TRBV5-4 to TRBJ1-4; no clear D gene. The CDR3 is 14 amino acids. Germline V CDR1 and CDR2: SGHNT, YYREEE (reference sequence). Deletions cut 1 base from V and 1 base from J, with 5 bases between. The CDR3 coding sequence is TGTGCCAGCAGCTTGACAAGAACTAATGAAAAACTGTTTTTT. It yields the protein CASSLTRTNEKLFF.